This TCR beta chain derives from a study of blood T cells in healthy people across ages (dated by TCRdb to about 2015). Notes on the research overall: In model experiments, template switching captured roughly one uniquely barcoded TCR beta cDNA molecule for every two T cells. Donors were grouped into four age groups: young (average about 15 years), middle-aged (39), aged (about 60) and long-lived (82). Using deep sequencing normalized with unique cDNA molecular identifiers, the study measured how TCR beta repertoire diversity changes with age. Using the same blood draw, the study looked at two additional independent replicas of 1 million unique cDNA reads for two donors, one aged 18 to 29 and the other aged 80 or older. Overall study results and their limits: Total diversity estimates from one million sequenced T cells were considered lower bounds and underestimates. Bulk unsorted PBMC profiling prevented conclusive comparison of naive and antigen-experienced compartments. As age increased, observed TCR beta diversity per million T cells dropped in a roughly linear way, and a significant reduction was already evident by age about 36. Compared with the aged group, the long-lived group had more naive CD4+ T cells, fewer expanded clones and increased TCR diversity, suggesting age selection. The CMV infection status of donors was not known, potentially confounding age-related changes in expanded clonotypes. The percentage of naive T cells measured by flow cytometry correlated strongly with observed TCR beta diversity.

From the cysteine up to the phenylalanine, the CDR3 has a length of 14 residues. The kept DNA is CDR3 alone, 42 bases in frame from the first base. CDR1 and CDR2 were assigned from the germline V gene (reference sequence) as SGHNT and YYREEE. V lost 5 bases and J lost 0 bases; the stretch between them is 8 bases long. Donors were around 37 systemically healthy Caucasian individuals from Russia aged roughly 6 to 100 years. Each donor gave around 9.5 milliliters of peripheral blood, collected into EDTA-treated Vacutainer tubes. PBMCs were isolated by Ficoll-Paque density-gradient centrifugation, with at least 7 million obtained per sample. Trizol reagent was used to extract total RNA from PBMCs, with at least 5 micrograms per sample. The percentages of naive CD45RAhigh/CD27high T cells were determined by flow cytometry on a PBMC aliquot from every donor. Libraries were constructed by 5' RACE. For sequencing, an Illumina HiSeq 2500 was employed. A second PCR of 7 to 11 cycles was run with a J-beta primer mix and a sample-barcoded 5' primer. Each TCR beta cDNA molecule received a unique molecular identifier from a template-switch 5' adaptor carrying 12 random nucleotides. Each sample yielded at least 2.5 million CDR3-containing paired-end reads. All of the RNA was converted into first-strand cDNA using the Mint cDNA synthesis kit, with a TRBC-specific oligonucleotide serving as the primer. After uracil-DNA glycosylase treatment, a first 18-cycle PCR used universal primers M1SS and BC2_uni_R on all cDNA. The authors' analysis ran thus. Each sample was normalized by randomly selecting 1 million high-quality reads, each carrying a distinct molecular identifier. Reads sharing molecular identifiers were discarded rather than binned into consensus sequences. MiTCR, set to a Q25 quality threshold and the strictest error-elimination algorithm, was used for CDR3 identification, clonotype clustering and error correction. A nonparametric unseen species model with Euler transformation was used to estimate lower-bound total TCR beta diversity. The public reads were quality trimmed at Q25 with fastp and then assembled into clones with MiXCR by TCRdb, keeping productive beta chains. Identical CDR3 protein sequences are pooled into one entry, listed with their most common genes and DNA. For this entry, the V and J calls and clone size follow TCRdb and not the study's own pipeline. In this sample the table shows hundreds of thousands of distinct CDR3 sequences, around 25% of which occur a single time. The biggest ten clones account for under 10% of the sample.

This clonotype has only a few counts. Its antigen is still unknown. No much larger clone is present one base from it, and per-base qualities are unavailable. This same sample was also taken into another study, of T cells of mothers and their children. In that second paper, the authors write: Nine systemically healthy Caucasian individuals served as donors, namely three mothers together with their six children. cDNA synthesis consumed the entire amount of extracted RNA, loaded at about 1.6 ug RNA in each 15 ul reaction. Sample barcodes and 2-4 random nucleotides were added via the M1S primer in the second PCR. Over 8 million TCR beta CDR3 reads were obtained for each mother, and around 2.7 million reads were obtained for each child. Thymic selection similarly shapes TCR recombination output in related and unrelated pairs, with minor effect from inherited differences. Normalized repertoire overlap was always slightly but never significantly higher in related than unrelated mother-child pairs. No persistent microchimeric T cell clones were detected, at a sensitivity of roughly 100 clones per million clonotypes. The study used deep NGS to compare TCR beta repertoires of mothers and children, seeking features distinguishing related mother-child pairs from unrelated individuals. The mean age was 40 +/- 4 years for the mothers and approximately 11 +/- 4 years for the children. After adapter ligation with NEBNext reagents, the libraries were sequenced on Illumina HiSeq 2000 with 100+100 nt paired-end reads. Mother and child libraries were prepared a month apart and sequenced in separate runs to prevent cross-contamination. Each donor had between about 450,000 and 2,100,000 distinct TCR beta clonotypes identified. Naive TCR beta clonotypes were estimated from low-frequency clonotypes matched to each donor's FACS-determined naive share, without sorting.

The V and J segments used are TRBV5-4 and TRBJ1-4; the D gene identity is not certain. This clonotype was obtained from a boy aged 10-17 years in good health. Sequenced: blood. CDR3 sequence: CASSGSATNEKLFF. The DNA sequence reads TGTGCCAGCAGTGGGAGTGCAACTAATGAAAAACTGTTTTTT.